The 20 T cell receptor beta chains in this list originate from one sample, sequenced in a study of T cell responses to AZD1222 COVID-19 vaccine. TCRdb's copy holds only in-frame clones and misses some; the assay was immunoSEQ multiplex PCR. The sample yields about 130,000 clones, about 90% seen once. Sequencing used peripheral blood, obtained on day 0 of AZD1222 vaccination. The receptors originated from an adult in good health.

The gene calls are TRBV28 and TRBJ2-1; D remains ambiguous. Trimming left V 7 bases short and J 8 bases short, with 6 bases between. Germline CDR1 is MDHEN and CDR2 is SYDVKM. The CDR3 runs 10 residues. Here the CDR3 reads CASKQDEQFF. The DNA for the CDR3 is TGTGCCAGCAAGCAAGATGAGCAGTTCTTC.

The V gene is TRBV7-9, the J gene TRBJ2-7; 7 positions match TRBD2. CDR3 length equals 18 residues. V lost 3 bases and J lost 3; bases outside the gene matches: 17. Germline V gives CDR1 SEHNR, CDR2 FQNEAQ (reference sequence). CDR3 sequence (DNA): TGTGCCAGCAGCTTGCCCTCCTCCCGCTGGCGGGGGATCTACGAGCAGTACTTC. Protein sequence: CASSLPSSRWRGIYEQYF.

The chain carries TRBV18 and TRBJ2-5; D is unresolved. Trimming shortened V by 3 bases and J by 5 bases, and 10 bases separated the two germline ends. CDR1 is KGHSH and CDR2 is LQKENI in the germline V gene. The CDR3 extends over 13 amino acids. This chain's CDR3 is CASSPPSPETQYF. The CDR3 DNA sequence: TGTGCCAGCTCACCTCCTTCTCCCGAGACCCAGTACTTC.

The V call is TRBV5-6, the J call TRBJ1-3; D gene uncertain. CDR3 size: 15 residues. V lost 1 base to trimming and J lost 0 bases, with 8 bases between them. The germline CDR1 and CDR2 sequences are SGHDT and YYEEEE. CDR3 sequence: CASSLYRNSGNTIYF. The DNA of the CDR3 is TGTGCCAGCAGCTTGTACAGAAACTCTGGAAACACCATATATTTT. Combining the CDR3 with reference TRBV5-6 and TRBJ1-3 gives the whole variable domain DAGVTQSPTHLIKTRGQQVTLRCSPKSGHDTVSWYQQALGQGPQFIFQYYEEEERQRGNFPDRFSGHQFPNYSSELNVNALLLGDSALYLCASSLYRNSGNTIYFGEGSWLTVV.

Only a few counts were recorded for this clone. The chain uses TRBV5-4 and TRBJ1-2; D not certain. Per the germline V gene, CDR1 is SGHNT and CDR2 is YYREEE (reference sequence). The CDR3 is 11 amino acids. V lost 3 bases, J lost 2 bases, and 2 bases lay in between. The CDR3 bases are TGTGCCAGCAGCTCAAACTATGGCTACACCTTC. Residues: CASSSNYGYTF.

The chain uses TRBV5-1 and TRBJ2-1; D gene uncertain. Germline V gene lookup returns CDR1 SGHRS and CDR2 YFSETQ. V gave up 3 bases and J gave up 9 bases, with 19 bases separating them. The CDR3 has 15 amino acids. This CDR3 reads CASSYTDGSGTEQFF. In DNA form, the CDR3 reads TGCGCCAGCAGCTACACGGACGGCTCCGGTACTGAGCAGTTCTTC.

CDR3 sequence: CASSLEGARLPQYF. The CDR3 nucleotides are TGTGCCAGCAGCTTAGAGGGGGCCAGGCTCCCCCAGTACTTC. The genes are TRBV7-9 and TRBJ2-5; 7 bases match TRBD1. V gave up 1 base and J gave up 9 bases; unmatched junction bases: 8. In germline, CDR1 is SEHNR, CDR2 FQNEAQ (reference sequence). There are 14 residues in the CDR3.

V gene TRBV19 combines with J gene TRBJ1-4; no reliable D call. V lost 2 bases, J lost 0 bases, and 13 bases lay in between. The CDR3 is 17 residues long. CDR1 is LNHDA, CDR2 SQIVND, per germline (reference sequence). The CDR3 DNA is TGTGCCAGTAGTATACGCCCGATCGGGTCAACTAATGAAAAACTGTTTTTT. It codes for CASSIRPIGSTNEKLFF.

The chain joins TRBV3-1 (or the pseudogene TRBV3-2) to TRBJ2-2; 11 nucleotides align to TRBD2. With V trimmed by 1 base and J by 6 bases, 4 bases remained unmatched. Germline V lookup: CDR1 LGHDT, CDR2 YNNKEL (reference sequence). The CDR3 length is 16 residues. CDR3 DNA: TGTGCCAGCAGCCAAGGGAGTAGCGGGGGGGCCGGGGAGCTGTTTTTT. Amino acids: CASSQGSSGGAGELFF.

The chain carries TRBV29-1 and TRBJ1-1, with D possibly TRBD1 on 6 matching bases. The CDR3 length is 13 residues. Per the germline V gene, CDR1 is SQVTM and CDR2 is ANQGSEA. V lost 6 bases to trimming and J lost 3 bases, with 14 bases between them. Written as DNA, the CDR3 is TGCAGCGTCACGGATTACAGGGACACTGAAGCTTTCTTT. It encodes CSVTDYRDTEAFF.

This clone was recorded once. The chain recombines TRBV6-1 with TRBJ1-3; the D is unclear. This CDR3 spans 14 amino acids. The germline V and J ends were trimmed by 1 base and 8 bases, with 12 bases remaining between them. Germline V CDR1 and CDR2: MNHNS, SASEGT. The CDR3 here is CASSEEKGEDTIYF. CDR3 nucleotide sequence: TGTGCCAGCAGTGAAGAAAAGGGTGAAGACACCATATATTTT.

J is TRBJ1-6 and V is TRBV5-1; 12 bases fit TRBD1. V lost 3 bases to trimming and J lost 5 bases; unmatched junction nucleotides: 12. The CDR3 totals 19 residues. Germline V lookup: CDR1 SGHRS, CDR2 YFSETQ. Here the CDR3 reads CASSSGTGGLIPHNSPLHF. CDR3 nucleotide sequence: TGCGCCAGCAGCTCGGGGACAGGGGGCTTAATACCCCATAATTCACCCCTCCACTTT.

This rearrangement joins TRBV6-2 or TRBV6-3 to TRBJ2-7; no definite D call. There are 14 residues in the CDR3. Looked up from germline, CDR1 is MNHEY and CDR2 is SVGEGT. Trimming cost V 0 bases and J 6 bases, with 12 bases left between them. The CDR3 DNA follows: TGTGCCAGCAGTTACTCGGCGAGCACCTCCGAGCAGTACTTC. Its protein product is CASSYSASTSEQYF.

The chain carries TRBV10-3 and TRBJ2-1; 13 positions match TRBD2. The ends lost 6 bases at V and 0 bases at J; junction bases unmatched: 11. This CDR3 spans 19 amino acids. Germline loops: CDR1 ENHRY, CDR2 SYGVKD. The CDR3 region has the DNA TGTGCCATCAGCCCACTAGCGGGGGGGCCCTCGAGCTCCTACAATGAGCAGTTCTTC. Translating it yields CAISPLAGGPSSSYNEQFF.

This clone was seen just once. One end of the junction fails to match germline, which may point to a read error. This chain joins TRBV2 and TRBJ1-5; D gene unclear. Germline loops: CDR1 SNHLY, CDR2 FYNNEI. The CDR3 is 13 residues long. As DNA, the CDR3 is TGTGCCAGCAGAGAAGGGAGGAATCAGCCCCAGCATTTT. Translated, it gives CASREGRNQPQHF.

The V and J genes are TRBV3-1 (or the pseudogene TRBV3-2) and TRBJ2-4, with D uncertain. CDR1 and CDR2 from the germline V gene are LGHDT and YNNKEL (reference sequence). The CDR3 is 14 residues long. The V and J ends lost 3 bases and 0 bases respectively, with 6 bases between them. The CDR3 protein is CASSHRIAKNIQYF. The CDR3 bases are TGTGCCAGCAGCCACAGAATAGCCAAAAACATTCAGTACTTC.

The V gene is TRBV6-6, the J gene TRBJ2-7; 10 nucleotides match TRBD1. Germline trimming cut 9 bases from V and 6 bases from J; bases unmatched to any gene: 14. This CDR3 is built from 15 residues. Germline lookup yields CDR1 MNHNY and CDR2 SVGAGI (reference sequence). Here the CDR3 DNA reads TGTGCCAGTCTAATTTCCCGGGACAGGGGTCCCGAGCAGTACTTC. Translation gives CASLISRDRGPEQYF.

This rearrangement joins TRBV7-9 to TRBJ2-3; 15 bases fit TRBD2. The germline V gene has CDR1 SEHNR and CDR2 FQNEAQ (reference sequence). The trim removed 4 bases at V and 2 bases at J, leaving 10 bases unmatched. The CDR3 spans 19 residues. CDR3 loop: CASSSPGTSGGFLTDTQYF. The CDR3 DNA is TGTGCCAGCAGCTCCCCCGGGACTAGCGGGGGGTTCCTCACAGATACGCAGTATTTT.

This sequence joins TRBV29-1 and TRBJ1-2; TRBD1 aligns across 8 bases. Germline V lookup: CDR1 SQVTM, CDR2 ANQGSEA. This CDR3 contains 13 residues. V was pared by 7 bases and J by 3 bases, with 7 bases of the junction left unmatched. The CDR3 coding sequence is TGCAGCGGAACAACAGGGGGAGACTATGGCTACACCTTC. It codes for CSGTTGGDYGYTF. Combining the CDR3 with reference TRBV29-1 and TRBJ1-2 gives the whole variable domain SAVISQKPSRDICQRGTSLTIQCQVDSQVTMMFWYRQQPGQSLTLIATANQGSEATYESGFVIDKFPISRPNLTFSTLTVSNMSPEDSSIYLCSGTTGGDYGYTFGSGTRLTVV.

The chain uses TRBV7-2 and TRBJ2-2; 15 bases agree with TRBD2. Looked up from germline, CDR1 is SGHTA and CDR2 is FQGNSA. Trimming at V came to 3 bases and at J to 3 bases, leaving 2 bases not matched to a gene. The CDR3 spans 17 residues. The CDR3 coding sequence is TGTGCCAGCAGCTTGGGACTAGCGGGGGGCTACACCGGGGAGCTGTTTTTT. This encodes CASSLGLAGGYTGELFF. Variable domain in full (rest from reference TRBV7-2 and TRBJ2-2): GAGVSQSPSNKVTEKGKDVELRCDPISGHTALYWYRQSLGQGLEFLIYFQGNSAPDKSGLPSDRFSAERTGGSVSTLTIQRTQQEDSAVYLCASSLGLAGGYTGELFFGEGSRLTVL.